Below, one T cell receptor beta chain is given with its context. What it recognizes is unknown. All donors were healthy HIV-negative adults lacking recent acute infections or vaccinations. Germline CDR1 GTSNPN, CDR2 SVGIG (reference sequence). The CDR3 sequence is 15 residues long. Trimming removed 2 bases at V and 0 bases at J, with 11 bases between. Profiled with immunoSEQ multiplex PCR; TCRdb holds only in-frame clones, not every one. The data show about 1.5 million clones, with 95% to 99% seen just once and approximately 0.44% held by the top ten. The data were taken from a study of shared clonotypes between healthy human individuals. Regarding the study as a whole: Sequencing depth was predicted to influence how clonotypes are shared among donors. Generation of non-shared clonotypes was less probable than generation of clonotypes shared by all four donors.

This TCR derives from a man aged 30 to 45 in good health. The V gene is TRBV30, the J gene TRBJ1-3; TRBD1 might be the D (5 bases). The sequencing input was naive CD4+ T cells sorted from blood. The subset was: CD45RA+ positively selected. The CDR3 bases are TGTGCCTGGAGTACCGGACAAGTCTCTGGAAACACCATATATTTT. Residues: CAWSTGQVSGNTIYF.